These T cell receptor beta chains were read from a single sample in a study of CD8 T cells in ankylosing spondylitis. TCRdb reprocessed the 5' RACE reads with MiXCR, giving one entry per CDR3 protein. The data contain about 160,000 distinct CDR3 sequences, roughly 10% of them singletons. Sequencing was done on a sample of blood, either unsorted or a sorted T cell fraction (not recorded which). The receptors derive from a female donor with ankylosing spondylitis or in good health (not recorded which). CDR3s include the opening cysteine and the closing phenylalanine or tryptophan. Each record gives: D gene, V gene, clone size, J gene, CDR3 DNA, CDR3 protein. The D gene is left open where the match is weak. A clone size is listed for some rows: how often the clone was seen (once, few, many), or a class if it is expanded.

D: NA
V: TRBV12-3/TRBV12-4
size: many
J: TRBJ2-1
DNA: TGTGCCAGCAGTCCAGAGGGCCTCGACAATGAGCAGTTCTTC
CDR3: CASSPEGLDNEQFF

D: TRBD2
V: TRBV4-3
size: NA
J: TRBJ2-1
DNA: TGCGCCAGCAGCCAAGAGGCCCCGCGGGGGATGGGCTACAATGAGCAGTTCTTC
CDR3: CASSQEAPRGMGYNEQFF

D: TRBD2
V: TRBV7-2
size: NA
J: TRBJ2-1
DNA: TGTGCCAGCGTCCTCCCTTCTAGCGGGGTCCCCAATGAGCAGTTCTTC
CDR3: CASVLPSSGVPNEQFF

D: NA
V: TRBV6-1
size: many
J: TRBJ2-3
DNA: TGTGCCAGCAGCCCAGGGGAGGTGGCTTTGGATACGCAGTATTTT
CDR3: CASSPGEVALDTQYF

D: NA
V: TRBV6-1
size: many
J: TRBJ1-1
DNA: TGTGCCAGCAGCCTCTCACGGGGCATGAACACTGAAGCTTTCTTT
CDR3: CASSLSRGMNTEAFF

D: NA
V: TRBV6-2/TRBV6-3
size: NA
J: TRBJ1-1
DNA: TGTGCCAGCAGTTACTCGGGAGGGGCGAACACTGAAGCTTTCTTT
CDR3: CASSYSGGANTEAFF

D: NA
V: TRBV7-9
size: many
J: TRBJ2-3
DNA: TGTGCCAGCAGCTCCGGGGGGCAGTATTTT
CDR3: CASSSGGQYF

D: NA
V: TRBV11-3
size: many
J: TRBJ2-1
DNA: TGTGCCAGCAGCTTAGTTCAAGGGAATGAGCAGTTCTTC
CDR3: CASSLVQGNEQFF

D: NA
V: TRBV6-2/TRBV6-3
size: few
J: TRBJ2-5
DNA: TGTGCCAGCAGTTACGATGAGGGGCCAGGGCAAGAGACCCAGTACTTC
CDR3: CASSYDEGPGQETQYF

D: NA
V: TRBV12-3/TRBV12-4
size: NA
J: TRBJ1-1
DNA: TGTGCCAGCAGTCCCCAGGTATCCACTGAAGCTTTCTTT
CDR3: CASSPQVSTEAFF

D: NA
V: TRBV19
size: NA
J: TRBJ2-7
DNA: TGTGCCAGTAGTATGCCCGGGGACCTACACTACGAGCAGTACTTC
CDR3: CASSMPGDLHYEQYF

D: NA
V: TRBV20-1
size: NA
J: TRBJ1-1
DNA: TGCAGTGCTAGAGATGAGGGATCGGGCACTGAAGCTTTCTTT
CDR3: CSARDEGSGTEAFF

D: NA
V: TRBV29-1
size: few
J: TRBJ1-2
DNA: TGCAGCGTGGAGGACAGCCCTCGAGGCTACACCTTC
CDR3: CSVEDSPRGYTF

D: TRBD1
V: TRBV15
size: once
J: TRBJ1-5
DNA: TGTGCCACCAGCAGCCGACAGGGCGATCAGCCCCAGCATTTT
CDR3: CATSSRQGDQPQHF

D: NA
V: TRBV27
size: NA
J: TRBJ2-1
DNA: TGTGCCAGCAGTTTACCGGATAGTGGCAATGAGCAGTTCTTC
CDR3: CASSLPDSGNEQFF

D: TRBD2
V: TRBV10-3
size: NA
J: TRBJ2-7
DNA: TGTGCCATCAGTGAGTCGTCTAGCGGGAAATACGAGCAGTACTTC
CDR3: CAISESSSGKYEQYF

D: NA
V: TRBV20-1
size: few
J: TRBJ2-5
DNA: TGCAGTGCCGGGGGTGAGGGGGCGTGGACCCAGTACTTC
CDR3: CSAGGEGAWTQYF

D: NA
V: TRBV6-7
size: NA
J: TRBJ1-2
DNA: TGTGCCAGCAGGCACTATGGCTACACCTTC
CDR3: CASRHYGYTF

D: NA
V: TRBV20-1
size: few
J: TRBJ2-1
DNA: TGCAGTGCTAGAGATTGGGTGGGGGAGAAAGATGAGCAGTTCTTC
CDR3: CSARDWVGEKDEQFF

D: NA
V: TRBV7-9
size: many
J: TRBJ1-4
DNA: TGTGCCAGCAGCTTAATGCAATATAATGAAAAACTGTTTTTT
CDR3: CASSLMQYNEKLFF

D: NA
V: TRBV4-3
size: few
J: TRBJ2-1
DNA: TGCGCCAGCAGCCAAGACAGGGGCAACTACAATGAGCAGTTCTTC
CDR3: CASSQDRGNYNEQFF

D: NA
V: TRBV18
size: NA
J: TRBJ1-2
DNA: TGTGCCAGCTCACCTCCCTCGGGGATTTATTATGGCTACACCTTC
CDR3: CASSPPSGIYYGYTF

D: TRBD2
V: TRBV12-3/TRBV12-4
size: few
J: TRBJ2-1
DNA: TGTGCCTCCCAGCGGGATAGCCTCAATGAGCAGTTCTTC
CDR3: CASQRDSLNEQFF

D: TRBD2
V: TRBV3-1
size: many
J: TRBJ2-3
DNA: TGTGCCAGCAGCCAAGAAGGACTAGCGGGAGGTCCAAGCACAGATACGCAGTATTTT
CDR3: CASSQEGLAGGPSTDTQYF

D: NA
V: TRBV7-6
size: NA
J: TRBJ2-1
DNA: TGTGCCAGCAGCTTAAGGGCGACCTACAATGAGCAGTTCTTC
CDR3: CASSLRATYNEQFF

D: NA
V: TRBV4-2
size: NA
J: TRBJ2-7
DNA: TGTGCCAGCAGCCAAGAGGGGGGGTCAGGGGCCTACGAGCAGTACTTC
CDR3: CASSQEGGSGAYEQYF

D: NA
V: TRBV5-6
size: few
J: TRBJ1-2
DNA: TGTGCCAGCAGTGAACTACTGAGGTCTGACTATGGCTACACCTTC
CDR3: CASSELLRSDYGYTF

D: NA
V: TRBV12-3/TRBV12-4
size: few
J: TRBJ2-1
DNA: TGTGCCAGCAGTTCCCTCGGGGGCCTCAATGAGCAGTTCTTC
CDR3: CASSSLGGLNEQFF

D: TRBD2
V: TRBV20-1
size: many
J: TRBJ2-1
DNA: TGCAGTGCTAGAGGGCTAGCGGAGTACAATGAGCAGTTCTTC
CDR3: CSARGLAEYNEQFF

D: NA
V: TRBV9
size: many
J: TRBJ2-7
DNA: TGTGCCAGCAGCGTAGCTTACGAGCAGTACTTC
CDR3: CASSVAYEQYF

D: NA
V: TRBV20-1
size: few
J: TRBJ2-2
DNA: TGCAGTGCTAGGCCTCCCAACACCGGGGAGCTGTTTTTT
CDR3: CSARPPNTGELFF